Below, 30 T cell receptor beta chains from the same sample are listed, as sequenced in a study of blood T cell repertoires in COVID-19. The table came from immunoSEQ multiplex PCR; TCRdb's copy has only in-frame clones and leaves some out. The sample consists of 150,000 or so clones, around 87% of them appearing once. The sample consisted of peripheral blood. These receptors originate from a man between 18 and 29 years old with COVID-19, enrolled during active disease.

This clone has only one observation. The chain combines TRBV6-2 or TRBV6-3 with TRBJ2-2; TRBD2 agrees at 14 bases. The junction had 3 bases not matched to a gene; V was cut back by 2 bases and J by 4 bases. The CDR3 runs to 17 residues. Germline lookup yields CDR1 MNHEY and CDR2 SVGEGT. The CDR3 protein is CASSYETSGRVTGELFF. In DNA form, the CDR3 reads TGTGCCAGCAGTTACGAGACTAGCGGGAGGGTCACCGGGGAGCTGTTTTTT.

This clone was counted once. The chain has TRBV19 and TRBJ1-1, with 9 bases aligning to TRBD1. The length of the CDR3 is 18 residues. Trimming removed 3 bases from V and 1 base from J; junction bases left unmatched: 12. Germline assignment: CDR1 LNHDA and CDR2 SQIVND (reference sequence). CDR3 DNA: TGTGCCAGTAGTATGGCCCCCCAACAGGGGGCCCGGAACACTGAAGCTTTCTTT. Protein sequence: CASSMAPQQGARNTEAFF. The full variable domain, its missing parts supplied by reference TRBV19 and TRBJ1-1, is DGGITQSPKYLFRKEGQNVTLSCEQNLNHDAMYWYRQDPGQGLRLIYYSQIVNDFQKGDIAEGYSVSREKKESFPLTVTSAQKNPTAFYLCASSMAPQQGARNTEAFFGQGTRLTVV.

The J gene is TRBJ2-2, the V gene TRBV28, with D tentatively TRBD2 (6 bases). CDR1 MDHEN and CDR2 SYDVKM come from the germline V gene. This CDR3 region has 18 residues. V was clipped by 3 bases and J by 3 bases, with 20 bases between them. The DNA for the CDR3 is TGTGCCAGCAGTTTTCGGGGGTTGGGTTCAGGGTACACCGGGGAGCTGTTTTTT. The encoded protein is CASSFRGLGSGYTGELFF.

This clone was found once. The V and J genes are TRBV7-9 and TRBJ1-2; 7 positions agree with TRBD1. This CDR3 is built from 13 residues. Unmatched junction bases numbered 10, after V lost 1 base and J lost 14 bases. Per the germline V gene, CDR1 is SEHNR and CDR2 is FQNEAQ (reference sequence). The DNA of the CDR3 is TGTGCCAGCAGCTTAGATGTTGTAGGGGGCGCGACCTTC. Translation: CASSLDVVGGATF.

This chain links TRBV12-3 or TRBV12-4 with TRBJ2-5; TRBD1 matches at 8 bases. The V gene end was trimmed by 5 bases and the J gene end by 5 bases; junction bases not matched to a gene: 4. The CDR3 runs to 13 residues. In DNA form, the CDR3 reads TGTGCCAGCAGTCGACAGGGGCGGGAGACCCAGTACTTC. Translating gives CASSRQGRETQYF.

The chain carries TRBV28 and TRBJ2-5, with 9 bases matching TRBD2. V lost 5 bases to trimming and J lost 12 bases; unmatched junction nucleotides: 10. CDR1 and CDR2 from the germline V gene are MDHEN and SYDVKM. The CDR3 covers 13 residues. CDR3 sequence: CASSTYLAGNKYF. CDR3 nucleotides: TGTGCCAGCAGTACATACCTAGCGGGGAACAAGTACTTC.

V and J are TRBV6-5 and TRBJ2-7; tentative D call: TRBD1 (6 bases). This CDR3 comprises 13 residues. Trimming shortened V by 6 bases and J by 3 bases, and 12 bases separated the two germline ends. The germline V gene encodes CDR1 MNHEY and CDR2 SVGAGI. This CDR3 reads CASSSGTNYEQYF. The CDR3 coding sequence is TGTGCCAGCAGCTCCGGGACAAACTACGAGCAGTACTTC.

The chain joins TRBV7-2 to TRBJ2-7, with 8 bases lining up with TRBD1. The CDR3 consists of 15 residues. V lost 5 bases, J lost 5 bases, and 11 bases stayed unmatched. The V gene's germline CDR1 is SGHTA and CDR2 FQGNSA. CDR3 in amino acids: CASSTWTGPFNEQYF. In DNA, the CDR3 is TGTGCCAGCAGCACCTGGACAGGGCCGTTTAACGAGCAGTACTTC.

This chain links TRBV6-6 with TRBJ2-7, with 10 bases identical to TRBD1. The CDR3 covers 15 residues. Germline V gives CDR1 MNHNY, CDR2 SVGAGI (reference sequence). The V and J ends lost 2 bases and 1 base, in that order; junction bases with no gene match: 2. The chain's CDR3 is CASSYGTGASYEQYF. The CDR3 DNA reads TGTGCCAGCAGTTACGGGACAGGGGCTTCCTACGAGCAGTACTTC.

This clone has just one count. The V and J genes are TRBV5-1 and TRBJ2-5, with D maybe TRBD2 (7 bases). V dropped 4 bases and J dropped 1 base, with 20 bases sitting between them. The germline V gene encodes CDR1 SGHRS and CDR2 YFSETQ. The CDR3 is 17 residues long. The CDR3 loop reads CASSRGRVRGTQETQYF. For the CDR3, the DNA is TGCGCCAGCAGCCGAGGGAGGGTGAGGGGGACCCAAGAGACCCAGTACTTC.

This clone was counted a few times. The V call is TRBV14, the J call TRBJ1-1, with unresolved D. Germline assignment: CDR1 SGHDN and CDR2 FVKESK. Trimming took 0 bases from V and 6 from J, leaving 11 bases between them. The CDR3 sequence is 14 residues long. The CDR3 nucleotides are TGTGCCAGCAGCCAAGAATTGGGCTTCTCTGAAGCTTTCTTT. This translates into CASSQELGFSEAFF.

This sequence joins TRBV7-9 and TRBJ1-3; 8 bases agree with TRBD1. CDR1 SEHNR and CDR2 FQNEAQ come from the germline V gene (reference sequence). The CDR3 has 18 residues. With 5 bases clipped from V and 0 bases from J, the junction kept 12 bases outside the gene matches. CDR3 sequence reads: CASSLGRRGPNSGNTIYF. The CDR3 DNA sequence: TGTGCCAGCAGCCTCGGTCGCAGGGGGCCGAACTCTGGAAACACCATATATTTT.

J is TRBJ1-1 and V is TRBV28; a possible D gene is TRBD1 (6 bases). The germline V gene has CDR1 MDHEN and CDR2 SYDVKM. This CDR3 contains 14 residues. Trimming left V 5 bases short and J 4 bases short, with 14 bases between. The CDR3 is CASSPNRVFTEAFF. The CDR3 nucleotides read TGTGCCAGCAGTCCAAACAGGGTTTTCACTGAAGCTTTCTTT.

This chain connects TRBV27 to TRBJ1-4; 8 bases align to TRBD1. The germline CDR1 and CDR2 sequences are MNHEY and SMNVEV (reference sequence). The CDR3 is 15 residues long. Trimming at V came to 6 bases and at J to 8 bases, leaving 11 bases not matched to a gene. In nucleotides, the CDR3 is TGTGCCAGCAGCACGACAGGGGACGGGGCGGAAAAACTGTTTTTT. This codes for CASSTTGDGAEKLFF.

The chain has TRBV5-4 and TRBJ1-1, with 7 nucleotides matching TRBD1. V lost 6 bases and J lost 4; bases outside the gene matches: 6. CDR1 is SGHNT, CDR2 YYREEE, per germline (reference sequence). The CDR3 is 13 residues long. The CDR3 here is CASKNRGGTEAFF. CDR3 sequence (DNA): TGTGCCAGCAAGAACAGGGGAGGCACTGAAGCTTTCTTT.

The chain combines TRBV3-1 (or the pseudogene TRBV3-2) with TRBJ2-2; 8 bases are shared with TRBD1. The J segment lost 3 bases and the V segment lost 3 bases, leaving 12 bases of the junction unmatched. The CDR3 has 18 residues. Germline CDR1 LGHDT, CDR2 YNNKEL (reference sequence). The CDR3 DNA sequence: TGTGCCAGCAGCCATCCCCCAAGGGACAGGAGATACACCGGGGAGCTGTTTTTT. Protein sequence: CASSHPPRDRRYTGELFF.

The chain joins TRBV4-1 to TRBJ2-3; D remains unclear. The CDR3 loop spans 14 amino acids. V lost 3 bases to trimming and J lost 5 bases, with 12 bases between them. In germline, CDR1 is MGHRA, CDR2 YSYEKL. The CDR3 reads CASSQGPELDTQYF. The CDR3 DNA follows: TGCGCCAGCAGCCAGGGCCCTGAGCTAGATACGCAGTATTTT.

The chain combines TRBV11-2 with TRBJ2-7, with 9 bases aligning to TRBD1. Trimming cost V 4 bases and J 3 bases; bases outside gene matches: 4. CDR3 length: 14 amino acids. Germline V lookup: CDR1 SGHAT, CDR2 FQNNGV. CDR3 bases: TGTGCCAGCAGCTCCGGGACAGGGTTCTACGAGCAGTACTTC. Protein: CASSSGTGFYEQYF.

V usage is TRBV9 and J usage is TRBJ2-2; D might be TRBD1 (6 bases). Germline V gene sequence: CDR1 SGDLS, CDR2 YYNGEE. The CDR3 sequence is 15 residues long. The V end was cut by 2 bases, the J end by 5 bases, with 13 bases between. Here the CDR3 reads CASSVLTGMTGELFF. DNA of the CDR3: TGTGCCAGCAGCGTCCTAACAGGGATGACCGGGGAGCTGTTTTTT.

This clone was counted a single time. V is TRBV27 and J is TRBJ1-3, with D tentatively TRBD1 (5 bases). The V gene lost 7 bases and the J gene lost 2 bases, with 15 bases spanning the gap. Germline assignment: CDR1 MNHEY and CDR2 SMNVEV (reference sequence). The CDR3 sequence is 15 residues long. In nucleotides, the CDR3 is TGTGCCAGCAAAGATCCGGGGGAACCTGGAAACACCATATATTTT. Protein sequence: CASKDPGEPGNTIYF.

The chain carries TRBV9 and TRBJ1-2; 8 bases are shared with TRBD1. Germline values: CDR1 SGDLS, CDR2 YYNGEE. The CDR3 length is 14 residues. V shed 4 bases and J 7 bases; nucleotides not matched to a gene: 9. DNA for the CDR3: TGTGCCAGCAGCTCTTCAGGGGGCGCATCTGGCTACACCTTC. It is translated as CASSSSGGASGYTF.

V gene TRBV28 combines with J gene TRBJ2-7; 7 bases agree with TRBD2. V lost 6 bases to trimming and J lost 7 bases; unmatched junction nucleotides: 15. CDR3 length: 15 residues. Germline loops: CDR1 MDHEN, CDR2 SYDVKM. The CDR3 spells CASRYRRGVREEQYF. The CDR3 nucleotides are TGTGCCAGCAGGTACCGTCGGGGGGTTCGGGAGGAGCAGTACTTC.

This sequence joins TRBV28 and TRBJ1-2; D perhaps matches TRBD1 (6 bases). CDR3 size: 16 residues. Germline V gene lookup returns CDR1 MDHEN and CDR2 SYDVKM. The V end was cut by 1 base, the J end by 2 bases, with 14 bases between. The CDR3 protein is CASSLFPRTANYGYTF. CDR3 nucleotide sequence: TGTGCCAGCAGTTTATTTCCCCGGACAGCAAACTATGGCTACACCTTC.

This clone has just a few counts. This rearrangement joins TRBV15 to TRBJ1-2; D may be TRBD1 (6 bases). Germline assignment: CDR1 LNHNV and CDR2 YYDKDF (reference sequence). The germline V and J ends were trimmed by 1 base and 2 bases, with 8 bases remaining between them. The CDR3 extends over 14 amino acids. The CDR3, as DNA: TGTGCCACCAGCAGAGTTACAGGGAACTATGGCTACACCTTC. Protein sequence: CATSRVTGNYGYTF.

The V gene is TRBV7-6, the J gene TRBJ2-7; maybe TRBD1 (6 bases). Between the trimmed V and J ends, which lost 7 bases and 2 bases, there was a span of 18 bases. CDR1 is SGHVS, CDR2 FNYEAQ, per germline. The CDR3 loop spans 15 amino acids. The CDR3 spells CASNSPAQGTYEQYF. The CDR3 nucleotides read TGTGCCAGCAACTCCCCAGCCCAGGGGACCTACGAGCAGTACTTC.

The J gene is TRBJ2-2, the V gene TRBV15; D ambiguous. CDR1 and CDR2 (germline): LNHNV, YYDKDF (reference sequence). Trimming removed 1 base at V and 1 base at J, with 4 bases between. The CDR3 length is 14 residues. The CDR3 region has the DNA TGTGCCACCAGCAGAGGAGGGAACACCGGGGAGCTGTTTTTT. It codes for CATSRGGNTGELFF.

V gene TRBV19 combines with J gene TRBJ1-5; D is possibly TRBD1 (6 bases). Germline lookup yields CDR1 LNHDA and CDR2 SQIVND (reference sequence). Trimming took 6 bases from V and 2 from J, leaving 14 bases between them. The CDR3 length is 15 residues. CDR3 nucleotides: TGTGCCAGTAGGATCCGGGACACGGGCAATCAGCCCCAGCATTTT. Its protein product is CASRIRDTGNQPQHF.

The rearrangement uses TRBV5-6 and TRBJ2-7, with a tentative D call TRBD1 (6 bases). In germline, CDR1 is SGHDT, CDR2 YYEEEE. This CDR3 spans 15 amino acids. Trimming pared 2 bases from V and 4 bases from J, leaving 16 bases between. This CDR3 reads CASSFSWQGQYEQYF. The CDR3 DNA reads as TGTGCCAGCAGCTTTAGCTGGCAGGGACAATACGAGCAGTACTTC.

This chain connects TRBV7-2 to TRBJ2-5, with a possible D match to TRBD1 (6 bases). The CDR3 length is 14 residues. Germline-derived CDR1 and CDR2 are SGHTA and FQGNSA. The V end was cut by 2 bases, the J end by 3 bases, with 10 bases between. CDR3 nucleotides: TGTGCCAGCAGCTTACGTACAGGGAAAGAGACCCAGTACTTC. This sequence encodes CASSLRTGKETQYF.

The gene calls are TRBV30 and TRBJ2-7; 11 nucleotides line up with TRBD1. This CDR3 spans 16 amino acids. CDR1 and CDR2 (germline): GTSNPN, SVGIG (reference sequence). After removal of 0 bases from V and 2 bases from J, the junction contained 6 bases not matched to a gene. The CDR3: CAWSVGGTGGTYEQYF. The CDR3 DNA reads TGTGCCTGGAGTGTAGGGGGGACAGGGGGGACCTACGAGCAGTACTTC.